A selection of T cell receptor beta chains follows, all from one sample in a study of T-cell memory formation after mild COVID-19. TCRdb passed the 5' RACE reads through MiXCR, listing each CDR3 protein once. Found here are approximately 65,000 distinct CDR3 sequences, 16% of them singletons; the top ten hold about 31%. The sequencing input was PBMCs or a T cell subset sorted from them (not recorded which). These receptors were taken from an adult woman who had mild COVID-19 (a few samples of this study predate the infection). Cell type and time point are not known. Each CDR3 is given with its conserved first and last residue. D genes are given only for firm matches. Not all rows give a size; the values are once, few, many and, for expanded clones, a class.

D gene: TRBD1; V gene: TRBV5-6; clone size: few; J gene: TRBJ2-7; CDR3 protein: CASGTGSYEQYF; CDR3 DNA: TGTGCCAGCGGGACAGGGTCCTACGAGCAGTACTTC
D gene: .; V gene: TRBV19; clone size: few; J gene: TRBJ2-2; CDR3 protein: CASSNGGAQAGELFF; CDR3 DNA: TGTGCCAGTAGTAATGGTGGGGCCCAGGCCGGGGAGCTGTTTTTT
D gene: .; V gene: TRBV20-1; clone size: many; J gene: TRBJ2-2; CDR3 protein: CSARDQYFNKLNTGELFF; CDR3 DNA: TGCAGTGCTAGAGACCAATACTTCAACAAGTTGAACACCGGGGAGCTGTTTTTT
D gene: TRBD2; V gene: TRBV7-9; clone size: .; J gene: TRBJ2-1; CDR3 protein: CASSLTSGSGEQFF; CDR3 DNA: TGTGCCAGCAGCTTGACTAGCGGGAGCGGGGAGCAGTTCTTC
D gene: TRBD1; V gene: TRBV4-1; clone size: few; J gene: TRBJ2-7; CDR3 protein: CASSRTGSSYEQYF; CDR3 DNA: TGCGCCAGCAGCCGGACAGGAAGCTCCTACGAGCAGTACTTC
D gene: .; V gene: TRBV9; clone size: .; J gene: TRBJ2-7; CDR3 protein: CASSAAPGLAYEQYF; CDR3 DNA: TGTGCCAGCAGCGCAGCACCGGGACTGGCCTACGAGCAGTACTTC
D gene: .; V gene: TRBV7-8; clone size: few; J gene: TRBJ2-1; CDR3 protein: CASSLEGGSYNEQFF; CDR3 DNA: TGTGCCAGCAGCTTAGAGGGGGGGTCGTACAATGAGCAGTTCTTC
D gene: .; V gene: TRBV11-2; clone size: few; J gene: TRBJ2-1; CDR3 protein: CASSLAVGWNEQFF; CDR3 DNA: TGTGCCAGCAGCTTAGCGGTGGGTTGGAATGAGCAGTTCTTC
D gene: TRBD1; V gene: TRBV12-3/TRBV12-4; clone size: .; J gene: TRBJ1-2; CDR3 protein: CASSPDRVTGYTF; CDR3 DNA: TGTGCCAGCAGCCCCGACAGGGTAACAGGCTACACCTTC
D gene: TRBD2; V gene: TRBV27; clone size: few; J gene: TRBJ2-2; CDR3 protein: CASRETSGITGELFF; CDR3 DNA: TGTGCCAGCAGAGAGACTAGCGGGATCACCGGGGAGCTGTTTTTT
D gene: .; V gene: TRBV12-3/TRBV12-4; clone size: .; J gene: TRBJ1-2; CDR3 protein: CASSLEVRPADGYTF; CDR3 DNA: TGTGCCAGCAGTTTAGAGGTCAGGCCCGCGGATGGCTACACCTTC
D gene: .; V gene: TRBV7-9; clone size: few; J gene: TRBJ2-7; CDR3 protein: CASSYRQSYEQYF; CDR3 DNA: TGTGCCAGCAGCTACCGACAGTCCTACGAGCAGTACTTC
D gene: .; V gene: TRBV20-1; clone size: few; J gene: TRBJ2-7; CDR3 protein: CSATSTLLYEQYF; CDR3 DNA: TGCAGTGCAACCTCAACTTTACTATACGAGCAGTACTTC
D gene: .; V gene: TRBV27; clone size: .; J gene: TRBJ2-7; CDR3 protein: CASSFQEGFEQYF; CDR3 DNA: TGTGCCAGCAGTTTCCAGGAGGGGTTCGAGCAGTACTTC
D gene: TRBD1; V gene: TRBV7-9; clone size: .; J gene: TRBJ1-2; CDR3 protein: CASSPGQLNYGYTF; CDR3 DNA: TGTGCCAGCAGCCCGGGACAGCTTAACTATGGCTACACCTTC
D gene: .; V gene: TRBV11-3; clone size: .; J gene: TRBJ2-2; CDR3 protein: CASSPERTELFF; CDR3 DNA: TGTGCCAGCAGCCCAGAGCGGACGGAGCTGTTTTTT
D gene: .; V gene: TRBV4-1; clone size: few; J gene: TRBJ2-7; CDR3 protein: CASSEKQGAISYEQYF; CDR3 DNA: TGCGCCAGCAGCGAAAAACAGGGCGCAATCTCCTACGAGCAGTACTTC
D gene: .; V gene: TRBV20-1; clone size: .; J gene: TRBJ2-7; CDR3 protein: CSATAETTYEQYF; CDR3 DNA: TGCAGTGCTACCGCGGAGACAACCTACGAGCAGTACTTC
D gene: TRBD2; V gene: TRBV20-1; clone size: .; J gene: TRBJ2-7; CDR3 protein: CSAPAGDYYEQYF; CDR3 DNA: TGCAGTGCCCCAGCGGGGGATTACTACGAGCAGTACTTC
D gene: .; V gene: TRBV9; clone size: .; J gene: TRBJ1-2; CDR3 protein: CASSVGAGPYGYTF; CDR3 DNA: TGTGCCAGCAGCGTAGGGGCAGGGCCCTATGGCTACACCTTC
D gene: TRBD2; V gene: TRBV11-2; clone size: few; J gene: TRBJ2-1; CDR3 protein: CASTGGASSYNEQFF; CDR3 DNA: TGTGCCAGCACCGGGGGGGCAAGCTCCTACAATGAGCAGTTCTTC